The clone carrying this TCR beta chain was counted only a few times. Its antigen is unknown. The sample comes from a study of a mutant IDH1 vaccine in newly diagnosed glioma. As for time point: week 11, during vaccination. Vaccinated patients received 300 ug of mutant IDH1 20-mer peptide per dose, with topical imiquimod. This CDR3 region has 16 residues. V was clipped by 5 bases and J by 4 bases; unmatched bases: 9. The germline V gene encodes CDR1 SEHNR and CDR2 FQNEAQ (reference sequence). The repertoire was sequenced with immunoSEQ multiplex PCR; TCRdb's copy has only in-frame clones and lacks some. The profile shows approximately 25,000 clones, 70% to 80% of them singletons. Findings and caveats of the study: There were vaccine-induced immune responses in roughly 95% of the patients.

Sequenced here: PBMCs, sampled from a glioma patient whose treatment included an IDH1 peptide vaccine. This TCR came from a woman between 18 and 29 years old with glioma. The chain carries TRBV7-9 and TRBJ2-7, with 12 positions matching TRBD1. The CDR3 DNA reads TGTGCCAGCAGCCCCCTCTGGGGACAGGGGGCTTACGAGCAGTACTTC. This translates into CASSPLWGQGAYEQYF.